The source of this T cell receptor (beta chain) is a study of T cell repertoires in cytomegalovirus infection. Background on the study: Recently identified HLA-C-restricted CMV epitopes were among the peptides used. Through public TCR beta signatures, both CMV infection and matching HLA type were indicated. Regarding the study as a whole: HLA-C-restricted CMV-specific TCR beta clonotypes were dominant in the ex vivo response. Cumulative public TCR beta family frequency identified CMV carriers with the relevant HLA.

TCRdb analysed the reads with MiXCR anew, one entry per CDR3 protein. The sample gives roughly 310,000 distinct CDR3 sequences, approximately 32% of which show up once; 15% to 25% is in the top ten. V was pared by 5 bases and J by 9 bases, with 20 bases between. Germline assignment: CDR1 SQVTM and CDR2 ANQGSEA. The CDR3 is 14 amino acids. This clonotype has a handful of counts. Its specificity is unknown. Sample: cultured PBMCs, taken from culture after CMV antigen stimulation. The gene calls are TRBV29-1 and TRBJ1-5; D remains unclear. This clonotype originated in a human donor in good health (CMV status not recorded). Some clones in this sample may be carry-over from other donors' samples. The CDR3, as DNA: TGCAGCGTTCGATTACTAGATCAGGATTCGCCCCAGCATTTT. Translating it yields CSVRLLDQDSPQHF.